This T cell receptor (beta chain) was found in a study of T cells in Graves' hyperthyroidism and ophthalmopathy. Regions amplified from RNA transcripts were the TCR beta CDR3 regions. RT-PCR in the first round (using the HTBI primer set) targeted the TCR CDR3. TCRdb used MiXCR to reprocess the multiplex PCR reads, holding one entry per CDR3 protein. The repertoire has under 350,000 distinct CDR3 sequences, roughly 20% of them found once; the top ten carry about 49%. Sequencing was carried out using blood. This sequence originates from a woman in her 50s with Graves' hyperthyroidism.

In DNA form, the CDR3 reads TGTGCCAGCCTACAGGGGACATTTAGATCACCCCTCCACTTT. Its translation: CASLQGTFRSPLHF. The rearrangement uses TRBV12-3 or TRBV12-4 and TRBJ1-6; 7 bases agree with TRBD1. J was trimmed by 10 bases and V by 8 bases; bases with no gene match: 11. The CDR3 runs 14 residues.